This T cell receptor (beta chain) stems from a study of blood T cell repertoires in COVID-19. Study at large: Samples taken during acute and convalescent COVID-19 were collected in the United States, Italy and Spain. Nucleic acid was either cDNA or gDNA, and it came from T cells, B-cell-depleted T cells, or PBMCs.

As originally analysed: Reference gene primer amplification gave estimated nucleated cell counts. Assay used: immunoSEQ multiplex PCR; TCRdb lists only in-frame clones, some missing. The V and J calls and clone size are taken from that table; D and trimming were inferred from the DNA. The table lists about 340,000 clones, more than 70% of them singletons. Germline CDR1 reads SGHRS; CDR2 reads YFSETQ. V gave up 0 bases and J gave up 4 bases; unmatched junction bases: 3. CDR3 size: 15 residues. The origin of this receptor is a man between 25 and 39 years old with active or convalescent COVID-19. Sequencing was carried out using peripheral blood. The rearrangement uses TRBV5-1 and TRBJ2-3; 9 positions agree with TRBD1. CDR3 sequence (DNA): TGCGCCAGCAGCTTGGAGGGGACAGGGCCAGATACGCAGTATTTT. This encodes CASSLEGTGPDTQYF.